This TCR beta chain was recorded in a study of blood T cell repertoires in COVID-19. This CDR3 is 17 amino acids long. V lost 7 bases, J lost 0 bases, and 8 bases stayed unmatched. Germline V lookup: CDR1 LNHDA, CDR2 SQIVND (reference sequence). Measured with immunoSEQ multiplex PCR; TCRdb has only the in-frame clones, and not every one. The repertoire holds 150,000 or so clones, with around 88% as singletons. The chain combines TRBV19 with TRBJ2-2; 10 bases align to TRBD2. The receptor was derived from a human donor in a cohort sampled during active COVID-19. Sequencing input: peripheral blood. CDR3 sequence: CASKIVAGGPNTGELFF. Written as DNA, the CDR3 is TGTGCCAGTAAAATAGTAGCGGGAGGCCCGAACACCGGGGAGCTGTTTTTT.